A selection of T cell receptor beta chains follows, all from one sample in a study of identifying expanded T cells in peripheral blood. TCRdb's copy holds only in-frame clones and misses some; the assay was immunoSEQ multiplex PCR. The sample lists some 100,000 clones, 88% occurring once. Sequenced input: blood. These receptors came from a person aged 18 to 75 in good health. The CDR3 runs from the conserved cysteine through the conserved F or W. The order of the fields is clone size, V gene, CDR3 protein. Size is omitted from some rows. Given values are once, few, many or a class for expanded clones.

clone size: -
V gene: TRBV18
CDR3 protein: CASSPMGQGDTEAFF

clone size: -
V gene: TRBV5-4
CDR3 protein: CASSLDRGAEAFF

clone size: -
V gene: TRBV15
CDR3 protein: CATSKQGGHYGYTF

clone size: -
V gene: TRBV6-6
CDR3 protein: CASSGNTDGYTF

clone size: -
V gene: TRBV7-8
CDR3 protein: CASSLRLAGSNEQFF

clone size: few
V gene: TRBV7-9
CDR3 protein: CASSLVSSGSYGYTF

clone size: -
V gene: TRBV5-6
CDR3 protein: CASSFAGAFGVNEQFF

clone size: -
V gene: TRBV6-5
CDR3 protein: CASSYAAGVGYGYTF

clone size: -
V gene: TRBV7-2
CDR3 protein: CASSLVESYNSPLHF

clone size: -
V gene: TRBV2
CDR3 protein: CASSSSGGNYNEQFF

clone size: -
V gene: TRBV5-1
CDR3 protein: CASSPTWTVNYGYTF

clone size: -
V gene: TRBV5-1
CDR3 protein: CASLGANTGELFF

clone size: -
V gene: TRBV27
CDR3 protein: CASSFTFGGSQPQHF

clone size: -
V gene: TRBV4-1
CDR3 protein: CASSLRTGGGYEQYF

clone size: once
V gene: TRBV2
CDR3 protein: CASSVDMSSGNTIYF

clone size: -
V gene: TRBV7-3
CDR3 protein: CASSPGEGQPQHF

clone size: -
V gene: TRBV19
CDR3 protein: CASSTGTVNTEAFF

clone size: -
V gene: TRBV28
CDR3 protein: CASSLTEYNQPQHF

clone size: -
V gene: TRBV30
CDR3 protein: CAWSVRGGERSNQPQHF

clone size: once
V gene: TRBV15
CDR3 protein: CATSMAGTVGTKQYF

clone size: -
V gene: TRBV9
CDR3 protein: CASSVGGGQTREQYF

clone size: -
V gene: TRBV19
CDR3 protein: CASSPLGSSYEQYF

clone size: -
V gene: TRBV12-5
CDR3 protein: CASGGGDRPNTEAFF

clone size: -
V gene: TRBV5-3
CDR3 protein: CASSYANYGYTF

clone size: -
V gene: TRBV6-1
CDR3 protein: CATDPVGALGEQYF

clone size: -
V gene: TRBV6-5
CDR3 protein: CASSYSWGGRNNEQFF

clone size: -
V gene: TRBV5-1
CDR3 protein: CASSRQGWGTEAFF

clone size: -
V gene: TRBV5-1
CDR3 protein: CASSLAGLENIQYF

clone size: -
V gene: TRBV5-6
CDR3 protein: CASSLGPDEQFF

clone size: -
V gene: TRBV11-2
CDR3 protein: CASSLQALAAETQYF

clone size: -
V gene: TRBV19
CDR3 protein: CASVGAGELFF